This TCR beta chain was captured by sequencing in a study of blood T cell repertoires in COVID-19 (TCRdb year 2020). In terms of the full investigation: Samples from collaborators originated in the United States, Italy and Spain and spanned both the acute and convalescent phases of COVID-19. The repertoires were released in a freely available public database intended as a resource for research on the immune response to SARS-CoV-2. The prospective study material was composed of cDNA or gDNA derived from T cells, B-cell-depleted T cells, or PBMCs. Subjects who had been exposed to COVID-19, were actively infected with it, or had recovered from it provided the deeply sampled blood TCRbeta repertoires that made up the dataset. Sample metadata almost always included a de-identified subject ID, COVID-19 status, age in years and sex. Samples were obtained from the ongoing ImmuneRACE study (first 160 participants) and from about 1,300 subjects provided by 6 global collaborators. Where available, HLA class I and class II types were obtained from metadata supplied by the sample provider rather than from assay-based typing.

CDR1 and CDR2 are drawn from the germline V gene: SGHRS, YFSETQ. Trimming takes 10 bases off V and 1 base off J; junction bases not matched to a gene: 9. The CDR3 measures 14 amino acids from cysteine to phenylalanine. Kept here is only the CDR3 DNA, which spans 42 bases and is read in frame from base 1. In regard to this clone: Its antigen has not been determined. No much larger clone exists at a distance of one base, and base qualities are not known.

Results and caveats for the whole study, not just this receptor: How much clinical and demographic metadata was included differed by source and by participant, and the metadata was provided uncurated.

A second Seattle source provided samples from volunteer blood donors who had recovered from COVID-19. Collaborating institutions collected whole blood in K2EDTA tubes following their own protocols. For TCRbeta analysis, collaborators shipped samples as frozen whole blood, isolated PBMCs, or DNA extracted from either of those sample types. TCRbeta CDR3 regions were amplified from genomic DNA using the immunoSEQ Assay, a bias-controlled multiplex PCR. The study's own analysis went as follows. Within the assay, amplification of reference gene primers was used to estimate how many nucleated cells each sample contained. Sequence reads were collapsed and filtered to measure the absolute abundance of every unique TCRbeta CDR3 rearrangement. Productive Simpson clonality was computed per sample as the square root of Simpson's diversity index over productive rearrangements. TCRdb carries this immuneACCESS record with in-frame sequences only. Its versions omit some clonotypes, under half of them owing to an unresolved V gene in the studies checked, with the rest unexplained. The V and J calls and clone size come from that table; D and trimming were worked out from the DNA. The sample data list a few hundred thousand clones, and approximately 90% of these were observed just once. Roughly 6.9% of the sample lies in the top ten.

The TCR was taken from a woman in her thirties who had recovered from COVID-19. The sample comprised peripheral blood. The rearrangement combines TRBV5-1 with TRBJ1-1; 8 bases in the middle match TRBD1. At the DNA level, the sequence is TGCGCCTCCCGACAGGGGACTACGAACACTGAAGCTTTCTTT. It encodes CASRQGTTNTEAFF.